This is a list of T cell receptor beta chains from one sample in a study of cytomegalovirus exposure and HLA in healthy donors. Clones were sequenced by immunoSEQ multiplex PCR, and TCRdb holds only the in-frame ones, with some missing. The sample yields approximately 120,000 clones, about 96% seen once. Sequenced sample: PBMCs. The receptors here all came from a young man in good health and CMV-seronegative. CDR3s include the opening cysteine and the closing phenylalanine or tryptophan. Each record gives: V gene, J gene, D gene, clone size, CDR3 DNA, CDR3 protein. D genes are given only for firm matches. Clone size is stated in some rows and not others, as once, few, many or a class when expanded.

TRBV5-1	TRBJ1-3	TRBD1	NA	TGCGCCAGCAGCTTTACCGCCGGGACAGGGGCAGGAAACACCATATATTTT	CASSFTAGTGAGNTIYF
TRBV6-4	TRBJ1-4	NA	once	TGTGCCAGCAGTCAGGGAGGGGGTGAAAATGAAAAACTGTTTTTT	CASSQGGGENEKLFF
TRBV7-2	TRBJ2-1	TRBD2	NA	TGTGCCAGCAGCCCCCTAGCGGTCTACGGGGGGAATGAGCAGTTCTTC	CASSPLAVYGGNEQFF
TRBV27	TRBJ2-5	TRBD1	NA	TGTGCCAGCAGTTCTGTCGTGGGGACAGCACAAGAGACCCAGTACTTC	CASSSVVGTAQETQYF
TRBV11-3	TRBJ1-1	NA	NA	TGTGCCAGCAGCTTAGATCAGGGCTGGAACACTGAAGCTTTCTTT	CASSLDQGWNTEAFF
TRBV27	TRBJ1-4	NA	once	TGTGCCAGCACCTGGAGGTTTGGGGCAACTAATGAAAAACTGTTTTTT	CASTWRFGATNEKLFF
TRBV18	TRBJ2-5	TRBD1	NA	TGTGCCAGCTCACCCATCCTCCGGACAGGGGGCGTGGAGACCCAGTACTTC	CASSPILRTGGVETQYF
TRBV5-6	TRBJ2-5	TRBD2	few	TGTGCCAGCAGCTTGAATATCTGGACTAGCGGGAACCAAGAGACCCAGTACTTC	CASSLNIWTSGNQETQYF
TRBV9	TRBJ2-3	NA	NA	TGTGCCAGCAGCAGCTTAGCAGATACGCAGTATTTT	CASSSLADTQYF
TRBV18	TRBJ2-7	NA	once	TGTGCCAGCTCACCAGGGACTTTAGAGCAGTACTTC	CASSPGTLEQYF
TRBV4-1	TRBJ1-2	NA	NA	TGCGCCAGCAGCCAATTGACCGGGACAAGCAACTATGGCTACACCTTC	CASSQLTGTSNYGYTF
TRBV2	TRBJ1-1	TRBD1	once	TGTGCCAGCGTTAGACAGGGGTTCGAGACTGAAGCTTTCTTT	CASVRQGFETEAFF
TRBV30	TRBJ1-5	TRBD1	NA	TGTGCCTGGAGTGGCCAGGGGGGCAATCAGCCCCAGCATTTT	CAWSGQGGNQPQHF
TRBV7-3	TRBJ2-1	TRBD2	NA	TGTGCCAGCAGCGCCGGGGGGGCGGGAACCGCGCAGGGTGAGCAGTTCTTC	CASSAGGAGTAQGEQFF
TRBV4-1	TRBJ1-5	NA	NA	TGCGCCAGCAGCCACGAACCTAGGACATATGGTAGCGGACAGCCCCAGCATTTT	CASSHEPRTYGSGQPQHF
TRBV28	TRBJ2-5	TRBD2	NA	TGTGCCAGCAGTTTAGGGCTAGCGGGAGGCCAAGAGACCCAGTACTTC	CASSLGLAGGQETQYF
TRBV5-4	TRBJ2-3	NA	NA	TGTGCCAGCAGCCTGGGAGGTTCTAGTCCGACCTCAGATACGCAGTATTTT	CASSLGGSSPTSDTQYF
TRBV30	TRBJ1-5	NA	NA	TGTGCCTGGACTGGGGGGACTAGCAATCAGCCCCAGCATTTT	CAWTGGTSNQPQHF
TRBV7-2	TRBJ2-2	TRBD2	NA	TGTGCCAGCAGCTTGACTAGCGGGACGCCCCGGGAGCTGTTTTTT	CASSLTSGTPRELFF
TRBV2	TRBJ2-6	TRBD1	NA	TGTGCCAGCAGTCCGGGACAGGCCTTCTCTGGGGCCAACGTCCTGACTTTC	CASSPGQAFSGANVLTF
TRBV2	TRBJ1-4	NA	once	TGTGCCAGCAGTGAAAGCAGGGTTGGGAAACTGTTTTTT	CASSESRVGKLFF
TRBV6-1	TRBJ1-1	TRBD1	NA	TGTGCCAGCAGAGGGGGCGGGACTGAAGCTTTCTTT	CASRGGGTEAFF
TRBV19	TRBJ2-5	NA	NA	TGTGCCAGTAGTATAGCAGGCGTCCAGGAGACCCAGTACTTC	CASSIAGVQETQYF
TRBV2	TRBJ2-2	TRBD1	NA	TGTGCCAGCACCGGACAGGGCGTAACCGGGGAGCTGTTTTTT	CASTGQGVTGELFF